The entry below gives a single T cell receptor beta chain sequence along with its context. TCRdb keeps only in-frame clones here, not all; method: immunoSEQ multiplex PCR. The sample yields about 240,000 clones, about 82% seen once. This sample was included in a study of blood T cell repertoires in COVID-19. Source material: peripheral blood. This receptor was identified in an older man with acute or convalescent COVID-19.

In nucleotides, the CDR3 is TGTGCCAGCAGTGAGGGACAGGTCCCGGGGGATGAGCAGTTCTTC. Its protein is CASSEGQVPGDEQFF. The rearrangement links TRBV6-1 to TRBJ2-1, with 8 bases aligning to TRBD1. The ends lost 3 bases at V and 8 bases at J; junction bases unmatched: 9. The CDR3 totals 15 residues. Germline V gives CDR1 MNHNS, CDR2 SASEGT.